A selection of T cell receptor beta chains follows, all from one sample in a study of blood T cell repertoires in COVID-19. TCRdb's table, derived via immunoSEQ multiplex PCR, lists solely in-frame clones and lacks some. The sample has about 86,000 clones, around four fifths seen once. The specimen sequenced was peripheral blood. These receptors all come from a man aged 50 or older with acute or convalescent COVID-19. The CDR3 runs from the conserved cysteine through the conserved F or W. The order of the fields is CDR3 DNA, CDR3 protein, clone size, CDR3 length, V gene, D gene, J gene. A D gene is named only where the DNA matches it firmly. Clone size is shown for a subset of rows, as once, few, many or a class of expanded clone.

DNA: TGCAGTGCTAGTACCGGGACTCTGAGCTCCTACGAGCAGTACTTC
CDR3: CSASTGTLSSYEQYF
size: -
length: 15
V: TRBV20-1
D: -
J: TRBJ2-7

DNA: TGTGCCAGCAGCTTAGATCGAGGTTACGAGCAGTACTTC
CDR3: CASSLDRGYEQYF
size: once
length: 13
V: TRBV11-2
D: -
J: TRBJ2-7

DNA: TGCGCCAGCAGCTTACAACAGGGGGATGAAGCTTTCTTT
CDR3: CASSLQQGDEAFF
size: -
length: 13
V: TRBV5-1
D: TRBD1
J: TRBJ1-1

DNA: TGTGCCACCAGCAGGACGACAGGGGGTGGAAACACCATATATTTT
CDR3: CATSRTTGGGNTIYF
size: -
length: 15
V: TRBV15
D: TRBD1
J: TRBJ1-3

DNA: TGTGCCAGCTCATTCGGACAGGGGGCTGGCACCGGGGAGCTGTTTTTT
CDR3: CASSFGQGAGTGELFF
size: once
length: 16
V: TRBV18
D: TRBD1
J: TRBJ2-2

DNA: TGTGCCAGCAGCTCGTTTCGCGGCGGGAGGGCTGACTCTGGGGCCAACGTCCTGACTTTC
CDR3: CASSSFRGGRADSGANVLTF
size: -
length: 20
V: TRBV5-4
D: TRBD2
J: TRBJ2-6

DNA: TGCGCCAGCAGCTTTCAGGGTGGGACTGAAGCTTTCTTT
CDR3: CASSFQGGTEAFF
size: -
length: 13
V: TRBV5-1
D: -
J: TRBJ1-1

DNA: TGTGCCAGCATTGAGACAGGGTCCTACGAGCAGTACTTC
CDR3: CASIETGSYEQYF
size: -
length: 13
V: TRBV7-8
D: TRBD1
J: TRBJ2-7

DNA: TGTGCCAGCAGTACCCCGATAAGCGGGGGACAGACCCAGTACTTC
CDR3: CASSTPISGGQTQYF
size: -
length: 15
V: TRBV6-5
D: TRBD2
J: TRBJ2-5

DNA: TGCGCCAGCAGCTTGGGACAGGTTAACACCGGGGAGCTGTTTTTT
CDR3: CASSLGQVNTGELFF
size: -
length: 15
V: TRBV5-1
D: -
J: TRBJ2-2

DNA: TGCGCCAGCAGCTTAGGGACAGACTCTGGAAACACCATATATTTT
CDR3: CASSLGTDSGNTIYF
size: few
length: 15
V: TRBV5-1
D: TRBD1
J: TRBJ1-3

DNA: TGTGCCAGCAGTTTGCCGCAGGGGTCTAATGAAAAACTGTTTTTT
CDR3: CASSLPQGSNEKLFF
size: -
length: 15
V: TRBV28
D: -
J: TRBJ1-4

DNA: TGTGCCAGCAGTGATAGGACAGGGGGCGAAGCCGGGGAGCTGTTTTTT
CDR3: CASSDRTGGEAGELFF
size: -
length: 16
V: TRBV2
D: TRBD1
J: TRBJ2-2

DNA: TGCGCCAGCAGTGACGGACAGTTAAACACTGAAGCTTTCTTT
CDR3: CASSDGQLNTEAFF
size: few
length: 14
V: TRBV10-1
D: -
J: TRBJ1-1

DNA: TGTGCCTGGACCGGGCAGGGGTCCTTCTTCGGCTACACCTTC
CDR3: CAWTGQGSFFGYTF
size: few
length: 14
V: TRBV30
D: -
J: TRBJ1-2

DNA: TGTGCCAGCATTCTTTATTCGAGCTACGAGCAGTACTTC
CDR3: CASILYSSYEQYF
size: -
length: 13
V: TRBV2
D: -
J: TRBJ2-7

DNA: TGTGCCAGCAGCGCGGCTCCCGGACAGGGTTCCTACGAGCAGTACTTC
CDR3: CASSAAPGQGSYEQYF
size: -
length: 16
V: TRBV5-6
D: TRBD1
J: TRBJ2-7

DNA: TGTGCCAGTAGCCCCCGGACAGGGGTCGGGGAGCAGTACTTC
CDR3: CASSPRTGVGEQYF
size: few
length: 14
V: TRBV19
D: TRBD1
J: TRBJ2-7

DNA: TGTGCCAGCAGCCCTAGTGGAGGGAGCCGGGCAGATACGCAGTATTTT
CDR3: CASSPSGGSRADTQYF
size: -
length: 16
V: TRBV3-1/TRBV3-2
D: -
J: TRBJ2-3

DNA: TGTGCCAGCAGTGAGCGGCAGGGGGCCTCTGGAAACACCATATATTTT
CDR3: CASSERQGASGNTIYF
size: -
length: 16
V: TRBV2
D: TRBD1
J: TRBJ1-3

DNA: TGTGCCAGCAGCCGGGAGAACACCGGGGAGCTGTTTTTT
CDR3: CASSRENTGELFF
size: -
length: 13
V: TRBV13
D: -
J: TRBJ2-2

DNA: TGTGCCAGCAGCTTAGCATCAGGAAATCAGCCCCAGCATTTT
CDR3: CASSLASGNQPQHF
size: few
length: 14
V: TRBV7-2
D: -
J: TRBJ1-5

DNA: TGCGCCAGCAGCCAGGGACAGACAGATACGCAGTATTTT
CDR3: CASSQGQTDTQYF
size: -
length: 13
V: TRBV5-1
D: TRBD1
J: TRBJ2-3

DNA: TGCGCCAGCAGCCATCGACAGGGCACAGATACGCAGTATTTT
CDR3: CASSHRQGTDTQYF
size: once
length: 14
V: TRBV4-1
D: -
J: TRBJ2-3

DNA: TGTGCCAGCAGCTTAGGGCAGGGTAATTCACCCCTCCACTTT
CDR3: CASSLGQGNSPLHF
size: -
length: 14
V: TRBV11-2
D: -
J: TRBJ1-6

DNA: TGTGCCAGCAGCTTAGATAGGGGGGAGACCCAGTACTTC
CDR3: CASSLDRGETQYF
size: -
length: 13
V: TRBV7-2
D: -
J: TRBJ2-5

DNA: TGTGCCAGCAGCGACTATCTGAACACTGAAGCTTTCTTT
CDR3: CASSDYLNTEAFF
size: -
length: 13
V: TRBV7-2
D: -
J: TRBJ1-1

DNA: TGTGCCAGCACCATGGGGCAGAATCAGCCCCAGCATTTT
CDR3: CASTMGQNQPQHF
size: -
length: 13
V: TRBV6-6
D: -
J: TRBJ1-5

DNA: TGTGCCAGTAGTATAGATCCCCCAGGGTTGGGCAAAAACATTCAGTACTTC
CDR3: CASSIDPPGLGKNIQYF
size: -
length: 17
V: TRBV19
D: -
J: TRBJ2-4

DNA: TGTGCCAGTAGAAAAGTAGGGGGAGATACGCAGTATTTT
CDR3: CASRKVGGDTQYF
size: -
length: 13
V: TRBV19
D: -
J: TRBJ2-3

DNA: TGTGCCTGGGGGCGGGGGACTGAAGCTTTCTTT
CDR3: CAWGRGTEAFF
size: -
length: 11
V: TRBV30
D: -
J: TRBJ1-1

DNA: TGTGCCAGCTCGGGACAGGGCACAGATACGCAGTATTTT
CDR3: CASSGQGTDTQYF
size: once
length: 13
V: TRBV6-6
D: TRBD1
J: TRBJ2-3

DNA: TGTGCCAGCAGTGCATTACTAGCGGCAGATACGCAGTATTTT
CDR3: CASSALLAADTQYF
size: -
length: 14
V: TRBV2
D: TRBD2
J: TRBJ2-3